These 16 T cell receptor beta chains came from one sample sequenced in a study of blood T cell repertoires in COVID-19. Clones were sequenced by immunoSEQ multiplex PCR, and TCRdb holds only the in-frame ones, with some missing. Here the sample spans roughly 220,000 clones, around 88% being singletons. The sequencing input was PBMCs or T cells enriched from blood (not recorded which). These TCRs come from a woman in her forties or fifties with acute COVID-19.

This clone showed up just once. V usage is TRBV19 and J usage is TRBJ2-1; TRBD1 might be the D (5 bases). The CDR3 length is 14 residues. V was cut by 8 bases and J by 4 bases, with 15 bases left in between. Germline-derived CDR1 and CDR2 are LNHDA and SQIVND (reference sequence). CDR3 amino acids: CASSPGLRYNEQFF. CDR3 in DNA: TGTGCCAGTTCACCAGGGTTACGATACAATGAGCAGTTCTTC.

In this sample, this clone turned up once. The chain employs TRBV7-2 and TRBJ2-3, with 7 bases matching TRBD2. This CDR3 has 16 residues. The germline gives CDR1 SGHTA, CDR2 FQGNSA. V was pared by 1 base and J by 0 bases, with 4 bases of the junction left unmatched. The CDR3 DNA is TGTGCCAGCAGCTTAGGGGGGGGAGGGAGCACAGATACGCAGTATTTT. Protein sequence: CASSLGGGGSTDTQYF.

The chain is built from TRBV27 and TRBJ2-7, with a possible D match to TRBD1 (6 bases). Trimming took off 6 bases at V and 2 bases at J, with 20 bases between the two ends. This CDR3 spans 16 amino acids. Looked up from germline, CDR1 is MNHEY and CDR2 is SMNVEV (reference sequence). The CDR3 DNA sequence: TGTGCCAGCAGCCCATCCCGGGACACTGGAACCTACGAGCAGTACTTC. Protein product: CASSPSRDTGTYEQYF.

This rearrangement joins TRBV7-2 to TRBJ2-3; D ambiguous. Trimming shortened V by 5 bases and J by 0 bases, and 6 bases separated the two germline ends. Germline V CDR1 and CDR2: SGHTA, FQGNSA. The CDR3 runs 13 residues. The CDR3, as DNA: TGTGCCAGCAGCCCCCCTAGCACAGATACGCAGTATTTT. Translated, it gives CASSPPSTDTQYF.

CDR3 sequence reads: CASSQERDRADTIYF. CDR3 in DNA: TGCGCCAGCAGCCAAGAAAGGGACAGGGCGGACACCATATATTTT. The rearrangement links TRBV4-3 to TRBJ1-3; TRBD1 aligns across 9 bases. V gave up 0 bases and J gave up 8 bases; unmatched junction bases: 5. In germline, CDR1 is LGHNA, CDR2 YSLEER. The length of the CDR3 is 15 residues.

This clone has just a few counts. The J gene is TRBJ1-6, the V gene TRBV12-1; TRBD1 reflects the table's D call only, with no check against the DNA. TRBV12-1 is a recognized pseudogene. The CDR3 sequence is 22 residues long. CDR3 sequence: CASSPNPKQGVPLSGRNSPLHF. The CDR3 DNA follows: TGTGCCAGCAGCCCCAACCCGAAACAGGGGGTTCCCCTCTCAGGGAGGAATTCACCCCTCCACTTT.

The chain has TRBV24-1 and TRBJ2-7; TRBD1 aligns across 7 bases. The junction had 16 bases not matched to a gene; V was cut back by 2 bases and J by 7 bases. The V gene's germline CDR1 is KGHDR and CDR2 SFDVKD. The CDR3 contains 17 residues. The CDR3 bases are TGTGCCACCAGTGATTCGAACATCCGGGACGGCAGGGGGGAGCAGTACTTC. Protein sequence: CATSDSNIRDGRGEQYF.

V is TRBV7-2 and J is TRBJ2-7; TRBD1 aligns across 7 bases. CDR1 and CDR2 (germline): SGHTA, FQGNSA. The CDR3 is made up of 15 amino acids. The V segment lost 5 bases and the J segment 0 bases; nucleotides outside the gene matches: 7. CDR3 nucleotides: TGTGCCAGCAGCGAACAAGGGGGCAACTCCTACGAGCAGTACTTC. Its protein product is CASSEQGGNSYEQYF. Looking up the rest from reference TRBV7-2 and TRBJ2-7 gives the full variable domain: GAGVSQSPSNKVTEKGKDVELRCDPISGHTALYWYRQSLGQGLEFLIYFQGNSAPDKSGLPSDRFSAERTGGSVSTLTIQRTQQEDSAVYLCASSEQGGNSYEQYFGPGTRLTVT.

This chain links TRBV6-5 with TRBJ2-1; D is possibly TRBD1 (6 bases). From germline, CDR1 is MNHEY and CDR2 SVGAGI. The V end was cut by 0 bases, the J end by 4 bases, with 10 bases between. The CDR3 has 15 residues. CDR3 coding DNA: TGTGCCAGCAGTTACTCCCAGACAGGTTACAATGAGCAGTTCTTC. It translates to CASSYSQTGYNEQFF.

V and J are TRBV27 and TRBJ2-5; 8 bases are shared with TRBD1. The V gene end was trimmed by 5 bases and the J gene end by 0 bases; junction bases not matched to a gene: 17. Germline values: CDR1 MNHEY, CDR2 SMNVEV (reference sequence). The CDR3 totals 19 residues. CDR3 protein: CASSGFWAGGAGYQETQYF. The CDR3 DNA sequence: TGTGCCAGCAGTGGGTTTTGGGCAGGGGGCGCGGGGTACCAAGAGACCCAGTACTTC.

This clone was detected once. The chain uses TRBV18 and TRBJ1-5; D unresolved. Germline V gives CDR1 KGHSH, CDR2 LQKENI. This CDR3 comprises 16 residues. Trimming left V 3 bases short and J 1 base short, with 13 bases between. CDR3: CASSPTDLVSNQPQHF. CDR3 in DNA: TGTGCCAGCTCACCTACCGACTTAGTGAGCAATCAGCCCCAGCATTTT.

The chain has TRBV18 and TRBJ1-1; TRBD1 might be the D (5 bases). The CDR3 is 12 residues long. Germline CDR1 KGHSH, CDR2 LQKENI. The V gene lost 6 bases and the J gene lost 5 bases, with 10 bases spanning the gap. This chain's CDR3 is CASSGGGTEAFF. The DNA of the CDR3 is TGTGCCAGCTCCGGGGGAGGTACTGAAGCTTTCTTT.

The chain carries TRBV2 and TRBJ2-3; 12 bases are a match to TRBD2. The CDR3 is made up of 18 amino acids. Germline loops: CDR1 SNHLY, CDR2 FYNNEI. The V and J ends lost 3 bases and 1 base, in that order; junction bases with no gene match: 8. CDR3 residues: CASSERLAGVMGTDTQYF. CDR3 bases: TGTGCCAGCAGTGAGCGACTAGCGGGAGTCATGGGCACAGATACGCAGTATTTT. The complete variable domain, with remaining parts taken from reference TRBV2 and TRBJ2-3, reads EPEVTQTPSHQVTQMGQEVILRCVPISNHLYFYWYRQILGQKVEFLVSFYNNEISEKSEIFDDQFSVERPDGSNFTLKIRSTKLEDSAMYFCASSERLAGVMGTDTQYFGPGTRLTVL.

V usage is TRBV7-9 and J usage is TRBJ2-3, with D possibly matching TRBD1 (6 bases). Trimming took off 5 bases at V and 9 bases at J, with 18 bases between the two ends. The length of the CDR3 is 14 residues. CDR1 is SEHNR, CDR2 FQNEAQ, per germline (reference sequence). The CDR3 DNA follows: TGTGCCAGCAGCCCAGTGGGTCTGGGACACACGCAGTATTTT. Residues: CASSPVGLGHTQYF.

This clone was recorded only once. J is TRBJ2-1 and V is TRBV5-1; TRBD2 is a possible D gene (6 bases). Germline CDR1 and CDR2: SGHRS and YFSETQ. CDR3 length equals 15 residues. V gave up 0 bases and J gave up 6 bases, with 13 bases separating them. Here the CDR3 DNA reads TGCGCCAGCAGCTTGGGCGGAGGGGCGGGCAATGAGCAGTTCTTC. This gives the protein CASSLGGGAGNEQFF.

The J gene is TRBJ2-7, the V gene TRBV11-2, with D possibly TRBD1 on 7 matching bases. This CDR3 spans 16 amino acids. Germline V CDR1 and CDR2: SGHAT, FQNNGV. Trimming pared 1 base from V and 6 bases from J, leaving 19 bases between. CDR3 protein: CASSLVLAGGGGEQYF. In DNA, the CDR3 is TGTGCCAGCAGCTTAGTATTGGCTGGAGGGGGCGGCGAGCAGTACTTC.